Following are 17 T cell receptor beta chains from one sample sequenced in a study of blood T cell repertoires in COVID-19 (dated by TCRdb to the early 2020s). Preparation of the library involved the immunoSEQ multiplex PCR assay. Entries here come from immuneACCESS through TCRdb and include only in-frame sequences with V and J called. Some clones fail to appear in such tables; in the studies checked, an unresolved V gene covers under half of the shortfall, and the cause of the remainder is unknown. Within this sample are roughly 97,000 clones, with over 75% of them counted one time only. Together, the top ten hold 20% of the sample. Input material: peripheral blood. The receptors come from a human donor in a cohort sampled during active COVID-19.

The CDR3 loop is CASSFIAATSTDTQYF. Written as DNA, the CDR3 is TGTGCCAGTAGTTTCATAGCGGCAACTAGCACAGATACGCAGTATTTT. The V and J genes are TRBV19 and TRBJ2-3; possible D gene TRBD2, 6 bases. Germline loops: CDR1 LNHDA, CDR2 SQIVND (reference sequence). Trimming took off 5 bases at V and 0 bases at J, with 15 bases between the two ends. The CDR3 totals 16 residues.

J is TRBJ2-1 and V is TRBV7-6; 7 bases align to TRBD1. Germline values: CDR1 SGHVS, CDR2 FNYEAQ. After removal of 5 bases from V and 9 bases from J, the junction contained 7 bases not matched to a gene. The CDR3 totals 13 residues. CDR3: CASSGVAGGEQFF. CDR3 bases: TGTGCCAGCAGCGGAGTCGCAGGGGGTGAGCAGTTCTTC.

The V call is TRBV27, the J call TRBJ1-4; 8 positions match TRBD1. J gave up 0 bases and V 7 bases, and 4 bases lay outside the gene matches. The CDR3 runs 15 residues. CDR1 MNHEY and CDR2 SMNVEV come from the germline V gene (reference sequence). The CDR3 is CASKDRATTNEKLFF. As DNA, the CDR3 is TGTGCCAGCAAGGACAGGGCTACAACTAATGAAAAACTGTTTTTT.

The chain is built from TRBV7-2 and TRBJ2-7; tentative D call: TRBD2 (5 bases). This CDR3 region has 15 residues. Germline values: CDR1 SGHTA, CDR2 FQGNSA. With 2 bases removed from V and 3 bases from J, the gap between germline ends came to 14 bases. The CDR3 region has the DNA TGTGCCAGCAGCTTATATTTCTTAGAGGGCTACGAGCAGTACTTC. This codes for CASSLYFLEGYEQYF.

The rearrangement joins TRBV25-1 to TRBJ2-7; D unresolved. The length of the CDR3 is 12 residues. The germline gives CDR1 MGHDK, CDR2 SYGVNS. V lost 6 bases and J 0 bases, leaving 6 bases between the germline ends. CDR3 nucleotide sequence: TGTGCCAGCAGCATGAGCTCCTACGAGCAGTACTTC. As protein: CASSMSSYEQYF.

The rearrangement links TRBV11-2 to TRBJ2-7; 9 bases are shared with TRBD2. Trimming removed 6 bases from V and 4 bases from J; junction bases left unmatched: 4. CDR3 length: 13 amino acids. Per germline, CDR1 SGHAT and CDR2 FQNNGV. CDR3: CASRGTSWYEQYF. CDR3 sequence (DNA): TGTGCCAGCAGAGGGACTAGCTGGTACGAGCAGTACTTC. Complete variable domain (other parts from reference TRBV11-2 and TRBJ2-7): EAGVAQSPRYKIIEKRQSVAFWCNPISGHATLYWYQQILGQGPKLLIQFQNNGVVDDSQLPKDRFSAERLKGVDSTLKIQPAKLEDSAVYLCASRGTSWYEQYFGPGTRLTVT.

CDR3 in amino acids: CASSMGGVRAASYEQYF. The DNA for the CDR3 is TGCGCCAGCAGCATGGGAGGAGTGAGGGCAGCCTCCTACGAGCAGTACTTC. This rearrangement joins TRBV5-1 to TRBJ2-7; tentative D call: TRBD2 (6 bases). The length of the CDR3 is 17 residues. CDR1 SGHRS and CDR2 YFSETQ come from the germline V gene. Trimming stripped 4 bases from V and 0 bases from J, with 20 bases between.

This chain uses TRBV4-3 with TRBJ2-2, with 8 bases identical to TRBD2. Germline V CDR1 and CDR2: LGHNA, YSLEER. V was clipped by 0 bases and J by 5 bases; unmatched bases: 8. There are 17 residues in the CDR3. CDR3 in amino acids: CASSQDRGGGQTGELFF. CDR3 nucleotide sequence: TGCGCCAGCAGCCAAGATCGGGGGGGAGGGCAGACCGGGGAGCTGTTTTTT.

The CDR3 DNA is TGTGCCAGCAGCTTAGCGGGGGCGACCGGGGAGCTGTTTTTT. Residues: CASSLAGATGELFF. The V and J genes are TRBV7-2 and TRBJ2-2, with a tentative D call TRBD1 (6 bases). From germline, CDR1 is SGHTA and CDR2 FQGNSA. Trimming shortened V by 0 bases and J by 5 bases, and 7 bases separated the two germline ends. The CDR3 sequence is 14 residues long.

This chain uses TRBV3-1 (or the pseudogene TRBV3-2) with TRBJ2-1, with TRBD1 matching 8 bases. V was clipped by 1 base and J by 8 bases; unmatched bases: 4. Germline V gene data show CDR1 as LGHDT and CDR2 as YNNKEL (reference sequence). There are 14 residues in the CDR3. The CDR3 loop is CASSQATGGYEQFF. CDR3 coding DNA: TGTGCCAGCAGCCAAGCCACAGGGGGATATGAGCAGTTCTTC.

A single count supports this clone. V usage is TRBV6-6 and J usage is TRBJ2-5; the D gene is possibly TRBD2 (6 bases). Trimming cost V 6 bases and J 2 bases, with 10 bases left between them. CDR1 is MNHNY, CDR2 SVGAGI, per germline (reference sequence). The CDR3 length is 13 residues. CDR3 nucleotide sequence: TGTGCCAGCAGACCTAGCGAACAAGAGACCCAGTACTTC. Residues: CASRPSEQETQYF.

This clone has just a few counts. Different DNA sequences within this sample yield the same CDR3. J is TRBJ2-7 and V is TRBV28; 8 nucleotides align to TRBD2. The CDR3 is 13 amino acids. Germline V gene sequence: CDR1 MDHEN, CDR2 SYDVKM. V lost 5 bases and J lost 3; bases outside the gene matches: 3. The CDR3 coding sequence is TGTGCCAGCAGTCTCGCGGGGGGCTACGAGCAGTACTTC. As protein: CASSLAGGYEQYF.

The CDR3 loop reads CASSEARLVAEAFF. CDR3 sequence (DNA): TGTGCCAGCAGTGAAGCGAGGCTGGTGGCTGAAGCTTTCTTT. The genes are TRBV2 and TRBJ1-1; D is uncertain. Deletions cut 0 bases from V and 6 bases from J, with 11 bases between. From germline, CDR1 is SNHLY and CDR2 FYNNEI. The CDR3 has 14 amino acids.

V is TRBV12-3 or TRBV12-4 and J is TRBJ1-2; 10 nucleotides align to TRBD1. V trimming: 5 bases; J trimming: 8 bases; junction bases outside the gene matches: 5. This CDR3 is 13 amino acids long. The CDR3 reads CASSIDRGRGYTF. CDR3 coding DNA: TGTGCCAGCAGTATTGACAGGGGGCGAGGCTACACCTTC.

The J gene is TRBJ2-3, the V gene TRBV10-2; 10 bases line up with TRBD2. J lost 1 base, V lost 0 bases, and 4 bases had no gene match. CDR1 and CDR2 from the germline V gene are WSHSY and SAAADI. The CDR3 is 17 amino acids. DNA of the CDR3: TGCGCCAGCAGTGAGTCGCGGGGGACTAGCGGCACAGATACGCAGTATTTT. This encodes CASSESRGTSGTDTQYF.

This CDR3 is CASSYSTTGNEQFF. CDR3 in DNA: TGTGCCAGCAGTTACTCTACCACGGGCAATGAGCAGTTCTTC. The chain recombines TRBV6-5 with TRBJ2-1; D unresolved. Germline CDR1 is MNHEY and CDR2 is SVGAGI. V lost 0 bases to trimming and J lost 6 bases, with 9 bases between them. This CDR3 is built from 14 residues.

The chain has TRBV7-2 and TRBJ2-1; 13 bases match TRBD2. Germline assignment: CDR1 SGHTA and CDR2 FQGNSA. This CDR3 spans 19 amino acids. The V segment lost 4 bases and the J segment 4 bases; nucleotides outside the gene matches: 13. The DNA for the CDR3 is TGTGCCAGCAGCTCCCCCGGACTAGCGGGAGAAGGGGGGTACAATGAGCAGTTCTTC. Encoded protein: CASSSPGLAGEGGYNEQFF.